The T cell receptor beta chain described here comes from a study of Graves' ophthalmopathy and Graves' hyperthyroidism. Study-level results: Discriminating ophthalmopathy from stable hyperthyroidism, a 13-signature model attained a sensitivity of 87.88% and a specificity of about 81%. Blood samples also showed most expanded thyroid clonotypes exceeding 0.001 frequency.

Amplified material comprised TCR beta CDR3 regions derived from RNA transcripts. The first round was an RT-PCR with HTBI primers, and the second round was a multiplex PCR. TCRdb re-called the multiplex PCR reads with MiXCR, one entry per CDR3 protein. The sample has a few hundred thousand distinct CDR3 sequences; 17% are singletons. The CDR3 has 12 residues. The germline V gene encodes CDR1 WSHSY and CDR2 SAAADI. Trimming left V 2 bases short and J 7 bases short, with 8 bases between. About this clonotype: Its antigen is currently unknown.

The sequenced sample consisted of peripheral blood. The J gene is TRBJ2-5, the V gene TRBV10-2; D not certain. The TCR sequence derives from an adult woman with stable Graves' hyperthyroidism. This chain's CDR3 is CASSETPGTQYF. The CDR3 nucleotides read TGCGCCAGCAGTGAGACCCCGGGGACCCAGTACTTC.